This record looks at one TCR beta chain sequence and its context. Trimming cost V 4 bases and J 0 bases; bases outside gene matches: 3. The germline CDR1 and CDR2 sequences are KGHSH and LQKENI. The CDR3 has 15 amino acids. The data originate from a study of blood T cell repertoires in COVID-19. TCRdb's copy holds only in-frame clones and misses some; the assay was immunoSEQ multiplex PCR. This sample has under 200,000 clones, with roughly 80% found just once. The TCR comes from a man aged 60-69 years with active or convalescent COVID-19. The chain employs TRBV18 and TRBJ2-7; 10 nucleotides line up with TRBD2. Sample: peripheral blood. CDR3 loop: CASSRTSGNSYEQYF. CDR3 bases: TGTGCCAGCTCACGCACTAGCGGGAACTCCTACGAGCAGTACTTC.